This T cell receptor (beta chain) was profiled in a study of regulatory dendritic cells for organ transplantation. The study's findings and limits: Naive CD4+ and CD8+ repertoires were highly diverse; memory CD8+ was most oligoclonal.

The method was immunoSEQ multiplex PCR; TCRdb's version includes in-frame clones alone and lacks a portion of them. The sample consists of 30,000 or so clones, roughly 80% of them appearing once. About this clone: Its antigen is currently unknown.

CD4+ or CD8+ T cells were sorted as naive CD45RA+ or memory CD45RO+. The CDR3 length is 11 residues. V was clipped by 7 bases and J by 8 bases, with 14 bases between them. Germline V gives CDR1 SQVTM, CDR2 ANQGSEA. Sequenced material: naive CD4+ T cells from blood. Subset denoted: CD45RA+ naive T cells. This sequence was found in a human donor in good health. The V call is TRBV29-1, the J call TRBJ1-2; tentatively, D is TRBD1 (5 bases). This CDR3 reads CSGGGNEGYTF. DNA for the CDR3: TGCAGCGGGGGGGGGAATGAAGGCTACACCTTC.